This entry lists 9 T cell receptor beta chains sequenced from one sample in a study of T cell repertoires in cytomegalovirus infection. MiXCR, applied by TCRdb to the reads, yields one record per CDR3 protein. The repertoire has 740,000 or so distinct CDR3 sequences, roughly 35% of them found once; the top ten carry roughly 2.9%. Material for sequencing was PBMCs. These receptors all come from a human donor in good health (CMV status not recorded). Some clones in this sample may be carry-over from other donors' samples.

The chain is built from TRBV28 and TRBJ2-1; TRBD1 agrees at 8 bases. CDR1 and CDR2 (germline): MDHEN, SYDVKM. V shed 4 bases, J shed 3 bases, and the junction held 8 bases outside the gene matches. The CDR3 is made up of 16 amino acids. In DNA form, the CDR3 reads TGTGCCAGCAGTTCGATGACAGGGGAGCTCTACAATGAGCAGTTCTTC. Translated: CASSSMTGELYNEQFF.

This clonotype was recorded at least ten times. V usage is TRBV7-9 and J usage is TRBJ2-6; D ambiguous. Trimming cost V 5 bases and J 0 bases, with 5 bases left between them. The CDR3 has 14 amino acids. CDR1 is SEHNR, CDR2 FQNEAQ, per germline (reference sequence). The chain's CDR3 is CASSLDSGANVLTF. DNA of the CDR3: TGTGCCAGCAGCCTAGACTCTGGGGCCAACGTCCTGACTTTC.

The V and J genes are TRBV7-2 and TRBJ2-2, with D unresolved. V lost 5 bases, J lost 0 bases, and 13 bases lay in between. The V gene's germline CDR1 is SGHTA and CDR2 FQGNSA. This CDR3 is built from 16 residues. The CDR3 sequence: CASSPSPLTNTGELFF. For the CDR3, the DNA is TGTGCCAGCAGCCCATCGCCTTTAACGAACACCGGGGAGCTGTTTTTT. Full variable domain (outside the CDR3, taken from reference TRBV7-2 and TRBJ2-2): GAGVSQSPSNKVTEKGKDVELRCDPISGHTALYWYRQSLGQGLEFLIYFQGNSAPDKSGLPSDRFSAERTGGSVSTLTIQRTQQEDSAVYLCASSPSPLTNTGELFFGEGSRLTVL.

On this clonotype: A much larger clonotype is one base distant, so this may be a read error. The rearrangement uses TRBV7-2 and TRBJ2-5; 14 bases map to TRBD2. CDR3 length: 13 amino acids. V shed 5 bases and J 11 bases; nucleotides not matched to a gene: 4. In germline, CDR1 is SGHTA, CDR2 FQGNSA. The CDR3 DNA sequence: TGTGCCAGCAGCCCCGGGACTAGCGGGAGTCAGTACTTC. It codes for CASSPGTSGSQYF. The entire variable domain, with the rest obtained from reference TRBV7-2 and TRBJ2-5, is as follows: GAGVSQSPSNKVTEKGKDVELRCDPISGHTALYWYRQSLGQGLEFLIYFQGNSAPDKSGLPSDRFSAERTGGSVSTLTIQRTQQEDSAVYLCASSPGTSGSQYFGPGTRLLVL.

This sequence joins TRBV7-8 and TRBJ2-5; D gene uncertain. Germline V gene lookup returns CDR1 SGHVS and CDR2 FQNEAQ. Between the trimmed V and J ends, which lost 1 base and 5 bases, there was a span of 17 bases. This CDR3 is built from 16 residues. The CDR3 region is CASSLEVGGRRETQYF. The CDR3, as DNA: TGTGCCAGCAGCTTAGAAGTGGGCGGCCGGCGGGAGACCCAGTACTTC.

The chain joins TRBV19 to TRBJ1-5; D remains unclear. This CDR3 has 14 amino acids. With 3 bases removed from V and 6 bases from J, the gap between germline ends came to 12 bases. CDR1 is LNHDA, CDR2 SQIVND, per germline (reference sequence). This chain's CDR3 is CASSMSQVLQPQHF. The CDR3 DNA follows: TGTGCCAGTAGTATGTCCCAAGTACTTCAGCCCCAGCATTTT.

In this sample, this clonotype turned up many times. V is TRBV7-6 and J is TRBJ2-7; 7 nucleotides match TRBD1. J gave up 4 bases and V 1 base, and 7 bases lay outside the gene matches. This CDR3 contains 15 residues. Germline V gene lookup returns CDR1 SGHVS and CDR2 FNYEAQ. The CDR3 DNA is TGTGCCAGCAGCTTAGTGCAGGGGGTGGTGTACGAGCAGTACTTC. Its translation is CASSLVQGVVYEQYF. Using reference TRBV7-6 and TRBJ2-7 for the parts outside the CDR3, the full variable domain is GAGVSQSPRYKVTKRGQDVALRCDPISGHVSLYWYRQALGQGPEFLTYFNYEAQQDKSGLPNDRFSAERPEGSISTLTIQRTEQRDSAMYRCASSLVQGVVYEQYFGPGTRLTVT.

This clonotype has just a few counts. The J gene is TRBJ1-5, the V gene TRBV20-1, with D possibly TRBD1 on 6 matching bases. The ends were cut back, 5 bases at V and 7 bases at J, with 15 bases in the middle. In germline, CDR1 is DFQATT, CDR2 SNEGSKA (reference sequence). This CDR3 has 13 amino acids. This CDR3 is CSARTVSGQPQHF. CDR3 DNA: TGCAGTGCTCGGACAGTCAGTGGACAGCCCCAGCATTTT.

CDR3: CASSSDSSRGELFF. The CDR3 DNA reads as TGCGCCAGCAGCTCGGACAGCTCGAGGGGGGAGCTGTTTTTT. This chain uses TRBV5-1 with TRBJ2-2, with a possible D match to TRBD1 (6 bases). CDR1 and CDR2 from the germline V gene are SGHRS and YFSETQ. V was trimmed by 3 bases and J by 8 bases, leaving 14 bases between them. The CDR3 sequence is 14 residues long. The variable domain in full, completed from reference TRBV5-1 and TRBJ2-2, reads KAGVTQTPRYLIKTRGQQVTLSCSPISGHRSVSWYQQTPGQGLQFLFEYFSETQRNKGNFPGRFSGRQFSNSRSEMNVSTLELGDSALYLCASSSDSSRGELFFGEGSRLTVL.